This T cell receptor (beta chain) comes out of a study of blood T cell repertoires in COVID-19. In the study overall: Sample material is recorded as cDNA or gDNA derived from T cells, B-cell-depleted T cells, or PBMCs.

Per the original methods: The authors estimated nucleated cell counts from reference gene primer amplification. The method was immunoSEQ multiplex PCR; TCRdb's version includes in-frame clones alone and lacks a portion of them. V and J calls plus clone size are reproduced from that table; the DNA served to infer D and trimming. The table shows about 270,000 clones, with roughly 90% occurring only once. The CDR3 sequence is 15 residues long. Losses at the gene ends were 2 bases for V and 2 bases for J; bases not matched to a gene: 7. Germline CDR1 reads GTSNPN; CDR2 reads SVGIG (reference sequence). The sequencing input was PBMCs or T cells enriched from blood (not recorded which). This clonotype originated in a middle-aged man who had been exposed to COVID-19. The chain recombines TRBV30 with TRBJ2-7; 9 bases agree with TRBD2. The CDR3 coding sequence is TGTGCCTGGAGTTGGGCGGGAGGGCCAACCTACGAGCAGTACTTC. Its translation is CAWSWAGGPTYEQYF. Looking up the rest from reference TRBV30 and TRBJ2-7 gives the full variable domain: SQTIHQWPATLVQPVGSPLSLECTVEGTSNPNLYWYRQAAGRGLQLLFYSVGIGQISSEVPQNLSASRPQDRQFILSSKKLLLSDSGFYLCAWSWAGGPTYEQYFGPGTRLTVT.